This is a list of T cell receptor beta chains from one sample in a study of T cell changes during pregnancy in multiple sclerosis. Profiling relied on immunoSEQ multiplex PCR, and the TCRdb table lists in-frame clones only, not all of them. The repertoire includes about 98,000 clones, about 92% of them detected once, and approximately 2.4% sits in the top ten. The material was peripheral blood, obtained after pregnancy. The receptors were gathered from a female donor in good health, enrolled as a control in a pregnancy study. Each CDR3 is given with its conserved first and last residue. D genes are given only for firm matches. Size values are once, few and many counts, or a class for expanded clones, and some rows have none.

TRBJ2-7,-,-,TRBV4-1,TGCGCCAGCAGCCTGACTAGTACTTTGGACGAGCAGTACTTC,CASSLTSTLDEQYF
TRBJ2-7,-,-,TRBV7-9,TGTGCCAGCAGCCTAAGCCGACGGGACTACGAGCAGTACTTC,CASSLSRRDYEQYF
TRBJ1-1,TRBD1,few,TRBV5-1,TGCGCCAGCAGCTACGACAGGGCGAGCACTGAAGCTTTCTTT,CASSYDRASTEAFF
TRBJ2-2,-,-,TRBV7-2,TGTGCCAGCAGCTTCTCAAGACTCGACACCGGGGAGCTGTTTTTT,CASSFSRLDTGELFF
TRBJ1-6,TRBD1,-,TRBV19,TGTGCCAGTAGACCTCCTAGGACAGGGCTCGCATCACCCCTCCACTTT,CASRPPRTGLASPLHF
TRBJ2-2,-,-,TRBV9,TGTGCCAGCAGCGTCCTTACAGGGCCCAACACCGGGGAGCTGTTTTTT,CASSVLTGPNTGELFF
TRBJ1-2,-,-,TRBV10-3,TGTGCCATCAGTCCGGCGGCAGGGCGGAATAACTATGGCTACACCTTC,CAISPAAGRNNYGYTF
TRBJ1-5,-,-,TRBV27,TGTGCCAGCAGTGTGCAGAGAGGAGATCGTCAGCCCCAGCATTTT,CASSVQRGDRQPQHF
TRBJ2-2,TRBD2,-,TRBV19,TGTGCCAGTAGTATCGCGGGAGGGCCTTATGGGGAGCTGTTTTTT,CASSIAGGPYGELFF
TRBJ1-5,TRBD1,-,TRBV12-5,TGTGCTAGTGGTGGGACCGGGACAGGGGCTCGTCAGCCCCAGCATTTT,CASGGTGTGARQPQHF
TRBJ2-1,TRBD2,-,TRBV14,TGTGCCAGCAGCCAAGCCCCCGCGACTAGCGGGAACTACAATGAGCAGTTCTTC,CASSQAPATSGNYNEQFF
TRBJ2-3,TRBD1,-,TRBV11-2,TGTGCCAGCAGCTGGCCCGGGACAGGACTACGCGGCACAGATACGCAGTATTTT,CASSWPGTGLRGTDTQYF
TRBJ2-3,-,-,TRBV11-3,TGTGCCAGCAGCTTGGGGAGGAGCACAGATACGCAGTATTTT,CASSLGRSTDTQYF
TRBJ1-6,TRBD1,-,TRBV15,TGTGCCACCAGCAGACAAAAGACAGGGGGCGACGGTTCACCCCTCCACTTT,CATSRQKTGGDGSPLHF
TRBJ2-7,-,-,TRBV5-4,TGTGCCAGCAGCTTGGGGGGCGACGAGCAGTACTTC,CASSLGGDEQYF
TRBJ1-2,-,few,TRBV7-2,TGTGCCAGCAGCTTACAGGGAGGCGGCTATGGCTACACCTTC,CASSLQGGGYGYTF
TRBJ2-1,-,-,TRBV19,TGTGCCAGTAGTCCGACAGGGGGCCGGACTAGCGCCTACAATGAGCAGTTCTTC,CASSPTGGRTSAYNEQFF
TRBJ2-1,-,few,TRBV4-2,TGTGCCAGCAGCCAAGTTGGGCGGGGGCTCCACAATGAGCAGTTCTTC,CASSQVGRGLHNEQFF
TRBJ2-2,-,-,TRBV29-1,TGCAGCGTTAGGGGTGGCGAGACCGACACCGGGGAGCTGTTTTTT,CSVRGGETDTGELFF
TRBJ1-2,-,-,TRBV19,TGTGCCAGTAGTATATACGAAGGAGATGGCTACACCTTC,CASSIYEGDGYTF
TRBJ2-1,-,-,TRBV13,TGTGCCAGCAGCTTCTGGGGGACTCCTTACAATGAGCAGTTCTTC,CASSFWGTPYNEQFF
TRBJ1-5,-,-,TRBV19,TGTGCCAGTAGTCTAACGGGAGGGGGTCTGAGCAATCAGCCCCAGCATTTT,CASSLTGGGLSNQPQHF
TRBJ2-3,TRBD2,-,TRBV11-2,TGTGCCAGCAGCTTAGAGCTAGCGGGGAGCACAGATACGCAGTATTTT,CASSLELAGSTDTQYF
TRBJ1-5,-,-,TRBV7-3,TGTGCCAGCAGCCAGGGAAGATTCCAGCCCCAGCATTTT,CASSQGRFQPQHF
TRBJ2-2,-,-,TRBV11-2,TGTGCCAGCAGCTTAGACCCCGGAGGACCCGGGGAGCTGTTTTTT,CASSLDPGGPGELFF